This entry lists 21 T cell receptor beta chains sequenced from one sample in a study of breast tumors, draining lymph nodes, adjacent tissues (dated by TCRdb to 2016 to 2017). Libraries were made using multiplex PCR. Sequencing was performed on an Illumina HiSeq 2000. In-frame beta chains were kept once TCRdb had trimmed the public reads at Q25 with fastp and called clones with MiXCR. Each record represents a unique CDR3 protein, reported with the most common genes and DNA among its rows. This sample gives about 230,000 distinct CDR3 sequences in total; around 32% of them show up just once. The ten largest clones capture roughly 1.5% of the sample. Lymph node samples were obtained from the axillary draining lymph nodes of breast cancer patients. Sequencing used axillary lymph node tissue. Receptors were obtained from a female donor with breast cancer. Some clones in this sample may be carry-over from other donors' samples.

This clonotype was seen ten or more times. The chain links TRBV24-1 to TRBJ2-1; D not certain. Germline lookup yields CDR1 KGHDR and CDR2 SFDVKD. The length of the CDR3 is 17 residues. Trimming removed 0 bases from V and 0 bases from J, with 11 bases in between. The CDR3 DNA is TGTGCCACCAGTGATTTGCAACCGAAAAGCTCCTACAATGAGCAGTTCTTC. Its protein product is CATSDLQPKSSYNEQFF.

The chain combines TRBV2 with TRBJ2-3; 7 nucleotides line up with TRBD2. The CDR3 is 14 residues long. Germline loops: CDR1 SNHLY, CDR2 FYNNEI. J was trimmed by 2 bases and V by 6 bases; bases with no gene match: 5. DNA for the CDR3: TGTGCCAGCAGATGGGGGGGAAACACAGATACGCAGTATTTT. Protein sequence: CASRWGGNTDTQYF.

This clonotype was observed many times. A much larger clonotype is one base distant, so this may be a read error. V gene TRBV5-5 combines with J gene TRBJ2-5; perhaps TRBD2 as D (6 bases). Per germline, CDR1 SGHKS and CDR2 YYEKEE (reference sequence). CDR3 length: 18 residues. V was pared by 0 bases and J by 1 base, with 19 bases between. The CDR3 sequence: CASSLAPTGRALQETQYF. As DNA, the CDR3 is TGTGCCAGCAGCTTGGCGCCTACCGGGAGAGCTCTCCAAGAGACCCAGTACTTC.

The table lists this clonotype with many counts. This chain links TRBV18 with TRBJ2-2; 10 nucleotides match TRBD2. V was pared by 3 bases and J by 3 bases, with 1 base of the junction left unmatched. This CDR3 region has 15 residues. CDR1 is KGHSH and CDR2 is LQKENI in the germline V gene. Here the CDR3 DNA reads TGTGCCAGCTCACCGGGACTAGCGCACACCGGGGAGCTGTTTTTT. Protein product: CASSPGLAHTGELFF.

This clonotype was recorded many times. A much larger clone lies one base from this, so it may be a read error. This chain uses TRBV11-1 with TRBJ1-6, with a tentative D call TRBD1 (5 bases). Trimming left V 1 base short and J 10 bases short, with 14 bases between. CDR3 length: 15 residues. CDR1 is SGHAT and CDR2 is FQDESV in the germline V gene (reference sequence). The chain's CDR3 is CASSLVEGARSPLHF. The DNA for the CDR3 is TGTGCCAGCAGCTTAGTTGAAGGGGCTCGATCACCCCTCCACTTT.

V is TRBV5-1 and J is TRBJ2-1, with TRBD1 matching over 9 bases. J gave up 9 bases and V 7 bases, and 14 bases lay outside the gene matches. CDR1 SGHRS and CDR2 YFSETQ come from the germline V gene. The CDR3 spans 15 residues. The CDR3 DNA is TGCGCCAGCCCCTCCGGGACAGGGTCAATTGGTGAGCAGTTCTTC. Protein product: CASPSGTGSIGEQFF.

To note about this clonotype: A much larger clone is a single base away; this may be a read error. The V call is TRBV25-1, the J call TRBJ2-2; 7 bases are shared with TRBD2. J gave up 7 bases and V 8 bases, and 19 bases lay outside the gene matches. This CDR3 is 17 amino acids long. Germline V CDR1 and CDR2: MGHDK, SYGVNS. The DNA for the CDR3 is TGTGCCAGCCCACCGTTCGGCGGGAGAGGTTTCGGCGGGGAGCTGTTTTTT. Translating it yields CASPPFGGRGFGGELFF.

The chain employs TRBV12-3 or TRBV12-4 and TRBJ2-2; tentative D call: TRBD2 (6 bases). The V end was cut by 3 bases, the J end by 7 bases, with 15 bases between. The CDR3 spans 15 residues. In DNA form, the CDR3 reads TGTGCCAGCAGTTTCGCGGGAAATTCGGGCGGGGAGCTGTTTTTT. Protein product: CASSFAGNSGGELFF.

The sample holds many counts of this clonotype. This chain uses TRBV20-1 with TRBJ1-2, with D uncertain. Per germline, CDR1 DFQATT and CDR2 SNEGSKA (reference sequence). The CDR3 runs 12 residues. V was shortened by 5 bases and J by 2 bases, with 9 bases between the two germline ends. This CDR3 reads CSASGRNYGYTF. DNA of the CDR3: TGCAGTGCTTCCGGACGGAACTATGGCTACACCTTC.

This clonotype was observed once. The DNA is omitted, as the CDR3 cannot be located on it reliably, and the CDR3 follows TCRdb's listing. The chain combines TRBV2 with TRBJ2-5. Looked up from germline, CDR1 is SNHLY and CDR2 is FYNNEI. The CDR3 is 18 residues long, counting both termini. CDR3 sequence reads: CASSVMSEAFFGQGTQYF.

This clonotype was seen just once. A much larger clone is a single base away; this may be a read error. This chain joins TRBV19 and TRBJ2-7; no clear D gene. Germline V gene data show CDR1 as LNHDA and CDR2 as SQIVND (reference sequence). The CDR3 has 13 amino acids. CDR3 bases: TGTGTCAGTAGTATCTCATGGTCGTACGAGCAGTACTTC. It translates to CVSSISWSYEQYF.

As concerns this clonotype: This may stem from a read error, because a much larger clone lies one nucleotide away. DNA of the CDR3: TGTGCCAGCAGGCCAGCCGGGACAGGGCACGAAAAACTGTTTTTT. Its translation is CASRPAGTGHEKLFF. The V gene is TRBV7-9, the J gene TRBJ1-4, with 9 bases aligning to TRBD1. CDR1 and CDR2 (germline): SEHNR, FQNEAQ (reference sequence). With V trimmed by 6 bases and J by 8 bases, 10 bases remained unmatched. The CDR3 spans 15 residues.

CDR3 residues: CSVRGQTQETQYF. The DNA for the CDR3 is TGCAGCGTGCGGGGACAGACCCAAGAGACCCAGTACTTC. The chain links TRBV29-1 to TRBJ2-5; D might be TRBD1 (7 bases). The germline CDR1 and CDR2 sequences are SQVTM and ANQGSEA. The CDR3 is 13 residues long. V was pared by 6 bases and J by 1 base, with 12 bases between.

The chain carries TRBV24-1 and TRBJ2-7, with 9 bases aligning to TRBD1. The germline V gene has CDR1 KGHDR and CDR2 SFDVKD. This CDR3 is built from 18 residues. Trimming at V came to 2 bases and at J to 0 bases, leaving 10 bases not matched to a gene. CDR3 residues: CATSDWGNLTGGSYEQYV. The CDR3 DNA reads as TGTGCCACCAGTGATTGGGGGAACTTGACAGGGGGCTCCTACGAGCAGTACGTC.

This chain uses TRBV5-8 with TRBJ1-2, with 7 bases matching TRBD1. The CDR3 is 18 amino acids. Germline loops: CDR1 SGHTS, CDR2 YDEGEE. J gave up 3 bases and V 0 bases, and 14 bases lay outside the gene matches. CDR3 protein: CASSLVRQGGTGDYGYTF. In DNA form, the CDR3 reads TGTGCCAGCAGCTTGGTTAGGCAGGGGGGGACCGGGGACTATGGCTACACCTTC.

This sequence joins TRBV20-1 and TRBJ2-1, with 11 bases aligning to TRBD2. Germline trimming cut 6 bases from V and 1 base from J; bases unmatched to any gene: 11. The CDR3 loop spans 17 amino acids. Germline values: CDR1 DFQATT, CDR2 SNEGSKA (reference sequence). The CDR3 protein is CSARKLAGALSYNEQFF. In DNA, the CDR3 is TGCAGTGCGAGGAAACTAGCGGGAGCGCTGTCCTACAATGAGCAGTTCTTC.

This clonotype was detected ten times or more. The junction departs from germline at one end; a sequencing error may be responsible. This chain joins TRBV6-6 and TRBJ2-3; 7 bases fit TRBD1. Germline assignment: CDR1 MNHNY and CDR2 SVGAGI (reference sequence). The CDR3 has 15 amino acids. The CDR3 loop is CASSHSGQTTDTQYF. In nucleotides, the CDR3 is TGTGCCAGCAGTCACTCGGGACAGACCACAGATACGCAGTATTTT.

This clonotype came up many times. V is TRBV7-3 and J is TRBJ2-2; D assignment may be TRBD1 or TRBD2 (5 bases each). Trimming removed 5 bases at V and 5 bases at J, with 18 bases between. This CDR3 is 16 amino acids long. The germline gives CDR1 SGHTA, CDR2 FQGTGA. CDR3 nucleotide sequence: TGTGCCAGCAGCCCAGCGGTCCAGTGGGGGACCGGGGAGCTGTTTTTT. Translating it yields CASSPAVQWGTGELFF.

This clonotype showed up just once. The chain combines TRBV2 with TRBJ1-5; D gene uncertain. The CDR3 is made up of 12 amino acids. V gave up 1 base and J gave up 14 bases, with 12 bases separating them. Germline V CDR1 and CDR2: SNHLY, FYNNEI. The CDR3 DNA sequence: TGTGCCAGCAGTGAAGGCAGCACCTACGAGCATTTT. This encodes CASSEGSTYEHF.

This clonotype was seen at least ten times. The chain combines TRBV7-9 with TRBJ1-2, with a possible D match to TRBD1 (5 bases). V gave up 1 base and J gave up 3 bases, with 9 bases separating them. This CDR3 has 14 amino acids. Germline CDR1 and CDR2: SEHNR and FQNEAQ (reference sequence). CDR3 loop: CASSLGGTDYGYTF. The CDR3 coding sequence is TGTGCCAGCAGCTTAGGGGGGACGGACTATGGCTACACCTTC.

This clonotype was recorded at least ten times. The rearrangement links TRBV6-1 to TRBJ1-4; D is unresolved. Trimming removed 2 bases at V and 8 bases at J, with 6 bases between. CDR3 length equals 12 residues. The germline CDR1 and CDR2 sequences are MNHNS and SASEGT. The CDR3 DNA is TGTGCCAGCAGTGAATGGGGAGAAAAACTGTTTTTT. Protein product: CASSEWGEKLFF.